This is a list of T cell receptor beta chains from one sample in a study of blood T cell repertoires in COVID-19. The assay was immunoSEQ multiplex PCR, and TCRdb's table has in-frame clones only and misses some. The data contain 650,000 to 800,000 clones, 90% of them seen just once; the ten biggest clones take up approximately 0.3%. Sequenced input: peripheral blood. The receptors here all came from a young woman with acute or convalescent COVID-19. Both conserved end residues are part of each CDR3. D genes are given only for firm matches. Size is stated for part of the rows, as once, few or many counts, or as a class when the clone is expanded.

j_call: TRBJ2-7; v_call: TRBV4-3; d_call: -; clone_size: -; cdr3_nt: TGCGCCAGCAGCCAAGCGGCTAGACAGAGCTACGAGCAGTACTTC; cdr3_aa: CASSQAARQSYEQYF
j_call: TRBJ2-1; v_call: TRBV6-5; d_call: -; clone_size: -; cdr3_nt: TGTGCCAGCAGCTCCGGGAATAGAATCCCCAATGAGCAGTTCTTC; cdr3_aa: CASSSGNRIPNEQFF
j_call: TRBJ1-5; v_call: TRBV13; d_call: TRBD1; clone_size: -; cdr3_nt: TGTGCCAGCAGCTTAGGGGCAGGGGGCGGTCAGCCCCAGCATTTT; cdr3_aa: CASSLGAGGGQPQHF
j_call: TRBJ1-1; v_call: TRBV6-2/TRBV6-3; d_call: -; clone_size: -; cdr3_nt: TGTGCCAGCAGTGCCTTCCCGGGGGTGAACACTGAAGCTTTCTTT; cdr3_aa: CASSAFPGVNTEAFF
j_call: TRBJ1-4; v_call: TRBV5-1; d_call: TRBD1; clone_size: -; cdr3_nt: TGCGCCAGCAGCTTGGGGACAGGGGGAGAAAAACTGTTTTTT; cdr3_aa: CASSLGTGGEKLFF
j_call: TRBJ1-2; v_call: TRBV13; d_call: -; clone_size: -; cdr3_nt: TGTGCCAGCAGCTTAGTTGGGACTTTCGGCTACACCTTC; cdr3_aa: CASSLVGTFGYTF
j_call: TRBJ1-4; v_call: TRBV6-2/TRBV6-3; d_call: TRBD1; clone_size: -; cdr3_nt: TGTGCCAGCAGTTCACAGGGGGCGGTCGGAAAACTGTTTTTT; cdr3_aa: CASSSQGAVGKLFF
j_call: TRBJ1-3; v_call: TRBV27; d_call: TRBD1; clone_size: -; cdr3_nt: TGTGCCAGCAGTGTAACAGGGGCTGGAAACACCATATATTTT; cdr3_aa: CASSVTGAGNTIYF
j_call: TRBJ2-3; v_call: TRBV10-1; d_call: TRBD2; clone_size: -; cdr3_nt: TGCGCCAGCAGACTAGCGGGTTCTAGCACAGATACGCAGTATTTT; cdr3_aa: CASRLAGSSTDTQYF
j_call: TRBJ1-2; v_call: TRBV29-1; d_call: TRBD1; clone_size: -; cdr3_nt: TGCAGCGTTGACCACAGAGGACAGGGAATCTATGGCTACACCTTC; cdr3_aa: CSVDHRGQGIYGYTF
j_call: TRBJ1-5; v_call: TRBV15; d_call: TRBD1; clone_size: -; cdr3_nt: TGTGCCACCAGCAGGGACAGGGGTAGCAATCAGCCCCAGCATTTT; cdr3_aa: CATSRDRGSNQPQHF
j_call: TRBJ2-5; v_call: TRBV5-1; d_call: TRBD2; clone_size: -; cdr3_nt: TGCGCCAGCAGCTTGGATAGTAGCGGGGGAAAAGAGACCCAGTACTTC; cdr3_aa: CASSLDSSGGKETQYF
j_call: TRBJ2-5; v_call: TRBV6-1; d_call: TRBD1; clone_size: -; cdr3_nt: TGTGCCAGCAGTGAAAGGGTGGACAGGGGAAAAGAGACCCAGTACTTC; cdr3_aa: CASSERVDRGKETQYF
j_call: TRBJ1-5; v_call: TRBV2; d_call: TRBD1; clone_size: -; cdr3_nt: TGTGCCAGCAGACAGACAGGGGGTGATCAGCCCCAGCATTTT; cdr3_aa: CASRQTGGDQPQHF
j_call: TRBJ1-1; v_call: TRBV7-2; d_call: -; clone_size: once; cdr3_nt: TGTGCCAGCACGCCCGGGGGCACTGAAGCTTTCTTT; cdr3_aa: CASTPGGTEAFF
j_call: TRBJ1-3; v_call: TRBV30; d_call: -; clone_size: -; cdr3_nt: TGTGCCTGGAGTGGTAGGAGGGGAACGATTGGAAACACCATATATTTT; cdr3_aa: CAWSGRRGTIGNTIYF
j_call: TRBJ2-3; v_call: TRBV9; d_call: TRBD2; clone_size: -; cdr3_nt: TGTGCCAGCAGCCCAGGACTAGCAGATACGCAGTATTTT; cdr3_aa: CASSPGLADTQYF
j_call: TRBJ1-1; v_call: TRBV5-4; d_call: -; clone_size: -; cdr3_nt: TGTGCCAGCAGCCGACTTGTGGGGGGGGAAAGCGACACTGAAGCTTTCTTT; cdr3_aa: CASSRLVGGESDTEAFF
j_call: TRBJ1-2; v_call: TRBV9; d_call: -; clone_size: -; cdr3_nt: TGTGCCAGCAGCGTAGCTACAGGGTCGGGTTCTAGCTATGGCTACACCTTC; cdr3_aa: CASSVATGSGSSYGYTF
j_call: TRBJ2-1; v_call: TRBV14; d_call: TRBD2; clone_size: -; cdr3_nt: TGTGCCAGCAGCCCCACGGGACTATACTACAATGAGCAGTTCTTC; cdr3_aa: CASSPTGLYYNEQFF
j_call: TRBJ2-7; v_call: TRBV18; d_call: -; clone_size: -; cdr3_nt: TGTGCCAGCTCACCTAAACATTGGTACGAGCAGTACTTC; cdr3_aa: CASSPKHWYEQYF
j_call: TRBJ1-2; v_call: TRBV11-2; d_call: TRBD1; clone_size: -; cdr3_nt: TGTGCCAGCAGCTCGGACAGGAACTATGGCTACACCTTC; cdr3_aa: CASSSDRNYGYTF
j_call: TRBJ2-7; v_call: TRBV5-8; d_call: -; clone_size: -; cdr3_nt: TGTGCCAGCAGCTTGCGAAAGGGACTTTACGAGCAGTACTTC; cdr3_aa: CASSLRKGLYEQYF
j_call: TRBJ2-7; v_call: TRBV11-3; d_call: -; clone_size: -; cdr3_nt: TGTGCCAGCAGCGCAAGTGGGCAGAGCTACGAGCAGTACTTC; cdr3_aa: CASSASGQSYEQYF
j_call: TRBJ1-1; v_call: TRBV5-1; d_call: -; clone_size: -; cdr3_nt: TGCGCCAGCAGCTACGGGAGTTTGAACACTGAAGCTTTCTTT; cdr3_aa: CASSYGSLNTEAFF
j_call: TRBJ1-5; v_call: TRBV19; d_call: -; clone_size: -; cdr3_nt: TGTGCCAGTAGTAGAACGCGACAGGGCAATCAGCCCCAGCATTTT; cdr3_aa: CASSRTRQGNQPQHF
j_call: TRBJ1-3; v_call: TRBV25-1; d_call: -; clone_size: -; cdr3_nt: TGTGCCAGCAGCACAGGTTTCTCTGGAAACACCATATATTTT; cdr3_aa: CASSTGFSGNTIYF
j_call: TRBJ1-5; v_call: TRBV29-1; d_call: -; clone_size: -; cdr3_nt: TGCAGCGTAGTCTCAGGGGAGAACCAGCCCCAGCATTTT; cdr3_aa: CSVVSGENQPQHF
j_call: TRBJ2-7; v_call: TRBV6-5; d_call: -; clone_size: once; cdr3_nt: TGTGCCAGCAGTTACAGGGGTGGGACCTACGAGCAGTACTTC; cdr3_aa: CASSYRGGTYEQYF
j_call: TRBJ1-2; v_call: TRBV9; d_call: TRBD1; clone_size: -; cdr3_nt: TGTGCCAGCAGCTTACAGGGGAACTATGGCTACACCTTC; cdr3_aa: CASSLQGNYGYTF
j_call: TRBJ2-5; v_call: TRBV30; d_call: TRBD2; clone_size: -; cdr3_nt: TGTGCCTGGAGTGTTTCTAGCGGGGGGCAAGAGACCCAGTACTTC; cdr3_aa: CAWSVSSGGQETQYF
j_call: TRBJ1-4; v_call: TRBV9; d_call: TRBD1; clone_size: -; cdr3_nt: TGTGCCAGCAGCGGTCGGACAGGGAATGGAAATGAAAAACTGTTTTTT; cdr3_aa: CASSGRTGNGNEKLFF
j_call: TRBJ1-1; v_call: TRBV9; d_call: TRBD1; clone_size: -; cdr3_nt: TGTGCCAGCAGACCGACCACAGGGGACCACACTGAAGCTTTCTTT; cdr3_aa: CASRPTTGDHTEAFF
j_call: TRBJ1-2; v_call: TRBV11-2; d_call: TRBD1; clone_size: -; cdr3_nt: TGTGCCAGCAGCGCACCCGGACAGGGTCGGAACTATGGCTACACCTTC; cdr3_aa: CASSAPGQGRNYGYTF
j_call: TRBJ1-2; v_call: TRBV28; d_call: TRBD1; clone_size: -; cdr3_nt: TGTGCCAGCAGCCGGGACAGTGCCTATGGCTACACCTTC; cdr3_aa: CASSRDSAYGYTF
j_call: TRBJ1-1; v_call: TRBV2; d_call: TRBD1; clone_size: -; cdr3_nt: TGTGCCAGCAGCGACAGCTACAGGGGCACTGAAGCTTTCTTT; cdr3_aa: CASSDSYRGTEAFF
j_call: TRBJ1-1; v_call: TRBV5-1; d_call: TRBD1; clone_size: -; cdr3_nt: TGCGCCAGCAGCCTCCGGGACAGGGGTACTTTCTTT; cdr3_aa: CASSLRDRGTFF
j_call: TRBJ1-1; v_call: TRBV6-2/TRBV6-3; d_call: -; clone_size: -; cdr3_nt: TGTGCCAGCAGCCCCACAGGGTTAGGCACTGAAGCTTTCTTT; cdr3_aa: CASSPTGLGTEAFF
j_call: TRBJ1-2; v_call: TRBV5-1; d_call: TRBD1; clone_size: -; cdr3_nt: TGCGCCAGCAGCTTGAATATGGACAGGGGGTATGGCTACACCTTC; cdr3_aa: CASSLNMDRGYGYTF
j_call: TRBJ2-7; v_call: TRBV4-1; d_call: TRBD1; clone_size: -; cdr3_nt: TGCGCCAGCAGCCTAAACAGGGGATCCTACGAGCAGTACTTC; cdr3_aa: CASSLNRGSYEQYF